The 25 T cell receptor beta chains listed next were all sequenced from one sample in a study of beta chain features in type 1 diabetes. The investigators reverse transcribed all of the isolated RNA, so they sequenced expressed TCRB transcripts. Sequencing used immunoSEQ multiplex PCR; TCRdb keeps in-frame clones, though not all of them. The repertoire holds approximately 110,000 clones, approximately 37% seen once, with more than 0.06% in the top ten. The source material was stem cell memory CD4+ T cells from blood. Receptors were obtained from a woman between 18 and 29 years old in good health.

The J gene is TRBJ2-7, the V gene TRBV5-6, with 8 nucleotides matching TRBD1. Germline V gene sequence: CDR1 SGHDT, CDR2 YYEEEE. This CDR3 has 16 residues. The J segment lost 5 bases and the V segment lost 1 base, leaving 11 bases of the junction unmatched. The CDR3 is CASSLSAGTGHHEQYF. The CDR3 nucleotides are TGTGCCAGCAGCTTGTCAGCCGGGACAGGTCACCACGAGCAGTACTTC.

This clone was detected only a few times. The V gene is TRBV28, the J gene TRBJ2-2; the D gene is possibly TRBD1 (6 bases). Germline V lookup: CDR1 MDHEN, CDR2 SYDVKM. The ends were cut back, 10 bases at V and 1 base at J, with 16 bases in the middle. The CDR3 runs to 15 residues. In DNA form, the CDR3 reads TGTGCCACCCGGCCCAGCAGGGGGAACACCGGGGAGCTGTTTTTT. Translating gives CATRPSRGNTGELFF.

This CDR3 reads CAWSVLAGAYEQYF. The CDR3 DNA sequence: TGTGCCTGGAGTGTACTAGCGGGTGCCTACGAGCAGTACTTC. J is TRBJ2-7 and V is TRBV30; 9 bases match TRBD2. Germline CDR1 GTSNPN, CDR2 SVGIG (reference sequence). The CDR3 covers 14 residues. Germline trimming cut 0 bases from V and 2 bases from J; bases unmatched to any gene: 2.

This chain links TRBV5-1 with TRBJ2-7; tentative D call: TRBD2 (7 bases). The germline V gene encodes CDR1 SGHRS and CDR2 YFSETQ. V was trimmed by 1 base and J by 6 bases, leaving 26 bases between them. The CDR3 runs 18 residues. The CDR3 here is CASSLQRWGGASISEQYF. CDR3 coding DNA: TGCGCCAGCAGCTTGCAACGGTGGGGGGGCGCGTCGATTAGCGAGCAGTACTTC.

The chain carries TRBV29-1 and TRBJ1-2, with D perhaps matching TRBD1 (6 bases). V was pared by 4 bases and J by 3 bases, with 15 bases between. The germline V gene encodes CDR1 SQVTM and CDR2 ANQGSEA. CDR3 length: 14 amino acids. The CDR3 here is CSVVVSGAYYGYTF. The CDR3 nucleotides are TGCAGCGTTGTTGTGTCAGGGGCTTACTATGGCTACACCTTC.

The gene calls are TRBV25-1 and TRBJ2-3; the D is unclear. CDR1 is MGHDK, CDR2 SYGVNS, per germline. V was pared by 8 bases and J by 2 bases, with 8 bases between. The CDR3 spans 12 residues. CDR3 in amino acids: CASSRLTDTQYF. In DNA, the CDR3 is TGTGCCAGCTCCCGACTCACAGATACGCAGTATTTT.

This chain joins TRBV9 and TRBJ1-2; D gene unclear. There are 15 residues in the CDR3. Germline values: CDR1 SGDLS, CDR2 YYNGEE. Trimming took 3 bases from V and 0 from J, leaving 12 bases between them. The CDR3 bases are TGTGCCAGCAGCGAAAGCCTACGCTCTAACTATGGCTACACCTTC. Translated: CASSESLRSNYGYTF.

The chain carries TRBV4-1 and TRBJ1-5; 8 bases fit TRBD1. This CDR3 spans 17 amino acids. Germline values: CDR1 MGHRA, CDR2 YSYEKL. Trimming cost V 4 bases and J 3 bases; bases outside gene matches: 11. The CDR3 reads CASSPHLRTGNNQPQHF. The DNA of the CDR3 is TGCGCCAGCAGCCCACACCTAAGGACAGGGAACAATCAGCCCCAGCATTTT.

The rearrangement links TRBV5-1 to TRBJ1-3; D gene uncertain. This CDR3 spans 13 amino acids. From germline, CDR1 is SGHRS and CDR2 YFSETQ. V lost 4 bases and J lost 4, with 9 bases in between. This CDR3 is CASSDFPGNTIYF. The CDR3 DNA reads as TGCGCCAGCAGCGACTTCCCCGGAAACACCATATATTTT. Combining the CDR3 with reference TRBV5-1 and TRBJ1-3 gives the whole variable domain KAGVTQTPRYLIKTRGQQVTLSCSPISGHRSVSWYQQTPGQGLQFLFEYFSETQRNKGNFPGRFSGRQFSNSRSEMNVSTLELGDSALYLCASSDFPGNTIYFGEGSWLTVV.

This clone was seen a handful of times. The chain is built from TRBV11-2 and TRBJ2-1; weak D call: TRBD1 (5 bases). This CDR3 has 16 amino acids. Germline V gene sequence: CDR1 SGHAT, CDR2 FQNNGV. Trimming took off 8 bases at V and 5 bases at J, with 22 bases between the two ends. CDR3 in DNA: TGTGCCAGCGCTGATAGGGGATTCTTGTACGACAATGAGCAGTTCTTC. Residues: CASADRGFLYDNEQFF.

The chain recombines TRBV30 with TRBJ2-7, with no clear D. CDR1 and CDR2 from the germline V gene are GTSNPN and SVGIG (reference sequence). V was pared by 2 bases and J by 2 bases, with 7 bases between. There are 12 residues in the CDR3. Here the CDR3 reads CAWSTTAYEQYF. CDR3 DNA: TGTGCCTGGAGTACCACTGCCTACGAGCAGTACTTC.

J is TRBJ2-4 and V is TRBV28; D is unclear. The CDR3 runs to 12 residues. Germline V gene lookup returns CDR1 MDHEN and CDR2 SYDVKM. Trimming shortened V by 6 bases and J by 6 bases, and 9 bases separated the two germline ends. The CDR3: CASRKGGNIQYF. In DNA form, the CDR3 reads TGTGCCAGCAGAAAAGGCGGAAACATTCAGTACTTC. Full variable domain (rest looked up from reference TRBV28 and TRBJ2-4): DVKVTQSSRYLVKRTGEKVFLECVQDMDHENMFWYRQDPGLGLRLIYFSYDVKMKEKGDIPEGYSVSREKKERFSLILESASTNQTSMYLCASRKGGNIQYFGAGTRLSVL.

This clone was detected a few times. V is TRBV5-1 and J is TRBJ2-5; the D gene is possibly TRBD1 (6 bases). Germline V lookup: CDR1 SGHRS, CDR2 YFSETQ. This CDR3 has 14 residues. V lost 4 bases and J 1 base, leaving 11 bases between the germline ends. Here the CDR3 reads CASSKQGSQETQYF. In nucleotides, the CDR3 is TGCGCCAGCAGCAAACAGGGTTCCCAAGAGACCCAGTACTTC.

The V gene is TRBV19, the J gene TRBJ1-2; tentatively, D is TRBD1 (6 bases). V gave up 3 bases and J gave up 7 bases, with 18 bases separating them. The CDR3 loop spans 15 amino acids. Germline V CDR1 and CDR2: LNHDA, SQIVND (reference sequence). The CDR3 is CASSIIGGRSSGYTF. CDR3 nucleotide sequence: TGTGCCAGTAGTATTATCGGGGGGCGATCCTCTGGCTACACCTTC.

In this sample, this clone turned up a few times. This rearrangement joins TRBV5-4 to TRBJ2-2; TRBD2 agrees at 7 bases. V gave up 4 bases and J gave up 0 bases; unmatched junction bases: 3. The germline gives CDR1 SGHNT, CDR2 YYREEE (reference sequence). This CDR3 has 15 residues. The CDR3 DNA reads as TGTGCCAGCAGCCACCTAGCGGCGAACACCGGGGAGCTGTTTTTT. Protein product: CASSHLAANTGELFF.

This clone turned up a few times. The gene calls are TRBV27 and TRBJ2-7; tentatively, D is TRBD1 (6 bases). V lost 4 bases, J lost 2 bases, and 9 bases lay in between. The CDR3 totals 13 residues. Germline CDR1 MNHEY, CDR2 SMNVEV (reference sequence). The CDR3 reads CASSWKGAYEQYF. The DNA for the CDR3 is TGTGCCAGCAGTTGGAAGGGGGCCTACGAGCAGTACTTC.

The rearrangement joins TRBV11-1 to TRBJ1-2; 7 bases map to TRBD1. V was clipped by 4 bases and J by 4 bases; unmatched bases: 9. The CDR3 has 15 amino acids. CDR1 SGHAT and CDR2 FQDESV come from the germline V gene (reference sequence). DNA of the CDR3: TGTGCCAGCAGCTCCCGGACAGGTCTCTCCTATGGCTACACCTTC. Translating it yields CASSSRTGLSYGYTF.

This clone showed up just once. This chain links TRBV28 with TRBJ2-1; 7 bases are a match to TRBD1. The V gene end was trimmed by 7 bases and the J gene end by 5 bases; junction bases not matched to a gene: 11. CDR1 and CDR2 from the germline V gene are MDHEN and SYDVKM. The CDR3 extends over 15 amino acids. The CDR3 nucleotides read TGTGCCAGCACCGGAATTGGGGACAGAGACAATGAGCAGTTCTTC. This translates into CASTGIGDRDNEQFF.

The rearrangement uses TRBV5-8 and TRBJ1-4; weak D call: TRBD1 (6 bases). Trimming took 4 bases from V and 0 from J, leaving 13 bases between them. CDR3 length: 16 residues. CDR1 and CDR2 from the germline V gene are SGHTS and YDEGEE. The CDR3 region is CASSTGKGSTNEKLFF. The CDR3 DNA follows: TGTGCCAGCAGCACAGGGAAAGGGTCAACTAATGAAAAACTGTTTTTT.

This chain joins TRBV4-1 and TRBJ2-7; D uncertain. The V end was cut by 1 base, the J end by 4 bases, with 8 bases between. CDR1 MGHRA and CDR2 YSYEKL come from the germline V gene. There are 13 residues in the CDR3. Here the CDR3 reads CASSQGGRYEQYF. The CDR3 nucleotides are TGCGCCAGCAGCCAAGGTGGTCGGTACGAGCAGTACTTC.

This clone occurred a few times. The gene calls are TRBV7-8 and TRBJ1-5; TRBD1 matches 7 bases. J gave up 0 bases and V 6 bases, and 5 bases lay outside the gene matches. CDR1 is SGHVS, CDR2 FQNEAQ, per germline. The CDR3 loop spans 15 amino acids. The CDR3 coding sequence is TGTGCCAGCAGAATCGACAGGGTTAGCAATCAGCCCCAGCATTTT. As protein: CASRIDRVSNQPQHF.

This clone was counted a few times. V and J are TRBV28 and TRBJ2-3, with 13 bases identical to TRBD2. This CDR3 spans 16 amino acids. From germline, CDR1 is MDHEN and CDR2 SYDVKM. V lost 2 bases to trimming and J lost 5 bases; unmatched junction nucleotides: 4. CDR3 in amino acids: CASSLGTSGMEDTQYF. The CDR3 DNA reads as TGTGCCAGCAGTTTAGGGACTAGCGGGATGGAAGATACGCAGTATTTT.

The table lists this clone with a few counts. The V call is TRBV28, the J call TRBJ2-1; 10 bases align to TRBD2. The CDR3 spans 14 residues. With 5 bases clipped from V and 9 bases from J, the junction kept 7 bases outside the gene matches. Germline V CDR1 and CDR2: MDHEN, SYDVKM. CDR3 bases: TGTGCCAGCAGTCCTAGCGGGAGTGGGGCTGAGCAGTTCTTC. It yields the protein CASSPSGSGAEQFF.

In its sample, this clone was seen a few times. J is TRBJ2-1 and V is TRBV5-1; 11 bases map to TRBD1. There are 16 residues in the CDR3. The trim removed 4 bases at V and 9 bases at J, leaving 12 bases unmatched. CDR1 SGHRS and CDR2 YFSETQ come from the germline V gene. For the CDR3, the DNA is TGCGCCAGCAGCCCTGGGACAGGGGGAGGCTATAGTGAGCAGTTCTTC. It yields the protein CASSPGTGGGYSEQFF.

The V and J genes are TRBV7-9 and TRBJ2-1; D is undetermined. This CDR3 spans 13 amino acids. V gave up 2 bases and J gave up 7 bases, with 9 bases separating them. Germline CDR1 is SEHNR and CDR2 is FQNEAQ (reference sequence). The CDR3 loop reads CASSLNPRNEQFF. DNA of the CDR3: TGTGCCAGCAGCTTAAATCCGAGGAATGAGCAGTTCTTC.